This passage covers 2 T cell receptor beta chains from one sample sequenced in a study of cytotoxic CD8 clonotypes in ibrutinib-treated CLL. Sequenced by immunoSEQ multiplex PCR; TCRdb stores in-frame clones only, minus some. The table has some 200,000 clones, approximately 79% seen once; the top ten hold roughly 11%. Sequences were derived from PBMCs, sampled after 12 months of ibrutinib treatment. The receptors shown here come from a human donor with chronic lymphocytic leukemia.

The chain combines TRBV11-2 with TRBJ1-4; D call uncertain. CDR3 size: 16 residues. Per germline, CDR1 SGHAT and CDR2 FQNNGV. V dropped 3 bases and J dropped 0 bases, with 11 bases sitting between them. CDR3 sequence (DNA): TGTGCCAGCAGCTTCTCCCCCGCTGCAACTAATGAAAAACTGTTTTTT. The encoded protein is CASSFSPAATNEKLFF.

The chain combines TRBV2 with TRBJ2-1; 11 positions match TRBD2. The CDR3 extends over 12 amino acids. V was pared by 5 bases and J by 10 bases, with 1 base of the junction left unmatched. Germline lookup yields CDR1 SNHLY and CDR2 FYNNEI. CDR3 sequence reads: CASSTSGGEQFF. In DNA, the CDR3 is TGTGCCAGCAGTACTAGCGGGGGAGAGCAGTTCTTC.